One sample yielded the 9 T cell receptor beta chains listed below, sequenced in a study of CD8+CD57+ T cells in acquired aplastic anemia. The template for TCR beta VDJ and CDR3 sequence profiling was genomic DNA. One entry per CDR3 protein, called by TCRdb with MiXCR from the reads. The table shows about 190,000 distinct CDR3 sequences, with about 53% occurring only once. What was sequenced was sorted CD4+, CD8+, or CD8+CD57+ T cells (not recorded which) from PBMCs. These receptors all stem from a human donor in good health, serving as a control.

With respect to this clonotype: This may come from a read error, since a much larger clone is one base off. The CDR3 DNA is TGTGCCGGCAGTTTCCTTGAGAACACTGAAGCTTTCTTT. Its protein is CAGSFLENTEAFF. The chain carries TRBV12-3 or TRBV12-4 and TRBJ1-1; unclear D gene. The CDR3 is made up of 13 amino acids.

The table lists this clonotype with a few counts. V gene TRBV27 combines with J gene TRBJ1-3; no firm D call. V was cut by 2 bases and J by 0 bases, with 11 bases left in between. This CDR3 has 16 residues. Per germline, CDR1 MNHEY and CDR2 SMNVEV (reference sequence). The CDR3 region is CASSLRYSSSGNTIYF. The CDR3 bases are TGTGCCAGCAGTTTACGATACTCGAGCTCTGGAAACACCATATATTTT.

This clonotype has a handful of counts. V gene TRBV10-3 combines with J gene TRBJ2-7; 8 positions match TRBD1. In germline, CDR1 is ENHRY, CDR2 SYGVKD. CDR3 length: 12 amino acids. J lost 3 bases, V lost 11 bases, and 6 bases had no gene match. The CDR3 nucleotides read TGTGCCGCAAACAGGGGGAGCTACGAGCAGTACTTC. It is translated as CAANRGSYEQYF.

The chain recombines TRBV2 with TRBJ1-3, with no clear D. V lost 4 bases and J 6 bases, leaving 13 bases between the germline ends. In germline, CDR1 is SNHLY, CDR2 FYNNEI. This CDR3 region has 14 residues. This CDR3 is CASSVRLSENTIYF. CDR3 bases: TGTGCCAGCAGTGTACGGTTGTCCGAAAACACCATATATTTT.

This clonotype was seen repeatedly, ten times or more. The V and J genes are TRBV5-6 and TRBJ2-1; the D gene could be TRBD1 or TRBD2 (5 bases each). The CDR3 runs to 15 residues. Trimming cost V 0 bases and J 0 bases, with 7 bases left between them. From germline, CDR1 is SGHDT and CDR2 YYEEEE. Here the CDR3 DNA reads TGTGCCAGCAGCTTGGGAGGGGCCTCCTACAATGAGCAGTTCTTC. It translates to CASSLGGASYNEQFF.

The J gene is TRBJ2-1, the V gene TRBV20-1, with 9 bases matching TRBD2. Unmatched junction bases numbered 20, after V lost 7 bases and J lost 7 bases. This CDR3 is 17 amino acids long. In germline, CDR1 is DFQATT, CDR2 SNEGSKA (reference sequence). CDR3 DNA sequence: TGCAGTGGGAGGGGCCTCGGGGCGGCGGGGGGGAGAAATGAGCAGTTCTTC. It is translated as CSGRGLGAAGGRNEQFF.

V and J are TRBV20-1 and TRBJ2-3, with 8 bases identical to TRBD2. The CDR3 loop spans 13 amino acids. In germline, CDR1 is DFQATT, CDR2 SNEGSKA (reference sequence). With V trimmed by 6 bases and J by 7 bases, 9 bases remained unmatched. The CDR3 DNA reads TGCAGTGCAGCTCGGGGGGGCGGAAATACGCAGTATTTT. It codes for CSAARGGGNTQYF.

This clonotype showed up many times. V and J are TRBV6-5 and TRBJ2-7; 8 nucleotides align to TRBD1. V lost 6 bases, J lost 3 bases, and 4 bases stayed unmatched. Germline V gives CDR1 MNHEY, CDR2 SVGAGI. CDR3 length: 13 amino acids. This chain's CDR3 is CASRSGTGYEQYF. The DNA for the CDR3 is TGTGCCAGCAGATCCGGGACAGGCTACGAGCAGTACTTC.

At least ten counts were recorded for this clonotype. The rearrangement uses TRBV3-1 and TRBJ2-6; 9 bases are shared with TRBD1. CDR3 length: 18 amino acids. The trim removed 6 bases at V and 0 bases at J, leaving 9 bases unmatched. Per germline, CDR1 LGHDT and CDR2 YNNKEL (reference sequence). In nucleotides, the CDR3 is TGTGCCAGCAGTCCGGGACAGGGACACCCCTCTGGGGCCAACGTCCTGACTTTC. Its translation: CASSPGQGHPSGANVLTF.